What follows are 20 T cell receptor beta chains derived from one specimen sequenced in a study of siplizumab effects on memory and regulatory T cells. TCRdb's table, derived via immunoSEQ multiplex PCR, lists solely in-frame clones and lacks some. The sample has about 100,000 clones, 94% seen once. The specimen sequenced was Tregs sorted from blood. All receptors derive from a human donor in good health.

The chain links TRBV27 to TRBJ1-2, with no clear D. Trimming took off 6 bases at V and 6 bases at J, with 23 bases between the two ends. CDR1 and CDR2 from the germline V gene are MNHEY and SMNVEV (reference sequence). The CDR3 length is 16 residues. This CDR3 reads CASSHSANLLRNGYTF. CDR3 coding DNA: TGTGCCAGCAGCCACTCTGCAAACCTTCTCAGGAATGGCTACACCTTC.

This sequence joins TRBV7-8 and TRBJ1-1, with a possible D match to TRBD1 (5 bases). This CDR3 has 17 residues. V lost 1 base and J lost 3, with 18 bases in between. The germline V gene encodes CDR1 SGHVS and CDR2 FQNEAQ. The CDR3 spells CASSLGFNVRGHTEAFF. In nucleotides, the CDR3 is TGTGCCAGCAGCTTAGGGTTTAACGTCCGGGGACACACTGAAGCTTTCTTT.

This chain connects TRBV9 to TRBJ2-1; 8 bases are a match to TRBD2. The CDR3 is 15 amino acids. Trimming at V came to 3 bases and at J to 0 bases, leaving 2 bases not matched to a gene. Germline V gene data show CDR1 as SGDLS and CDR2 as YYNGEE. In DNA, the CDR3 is TGTGCCAGCAGCGCTGGACTAGCCTCCTACAATGAGCAGTTCTTC. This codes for CASSAGLASYNEQFF.

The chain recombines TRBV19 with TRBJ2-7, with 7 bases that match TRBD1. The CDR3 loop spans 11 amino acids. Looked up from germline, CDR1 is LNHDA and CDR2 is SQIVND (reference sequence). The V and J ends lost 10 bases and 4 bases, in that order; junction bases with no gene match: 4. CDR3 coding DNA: TGTGCCACCCAGGACAGGTACGAGCAGTACTTC. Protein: CATQDRYEQYF.

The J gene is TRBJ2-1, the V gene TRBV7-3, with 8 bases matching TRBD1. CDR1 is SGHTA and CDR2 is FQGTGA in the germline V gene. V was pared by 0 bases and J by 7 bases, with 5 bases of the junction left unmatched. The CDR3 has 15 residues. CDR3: CASSLTGTGANEQFF. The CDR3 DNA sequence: TGTGCCAGCAGCTTAACCGGGACAGGCGCAAATGAGCAGTTCTTC.

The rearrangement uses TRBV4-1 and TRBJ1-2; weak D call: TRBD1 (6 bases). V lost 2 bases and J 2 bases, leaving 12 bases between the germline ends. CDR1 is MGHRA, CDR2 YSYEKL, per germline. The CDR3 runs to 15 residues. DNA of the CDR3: TGCGCCAGCAGCCAACTCAGGGGTTTGAACTATGGCTACACCTTC. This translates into CASSQLRGLNYGYTF.

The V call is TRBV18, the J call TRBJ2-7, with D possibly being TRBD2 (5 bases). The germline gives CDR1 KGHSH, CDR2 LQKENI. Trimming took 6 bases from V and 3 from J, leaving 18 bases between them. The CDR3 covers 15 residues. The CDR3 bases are TGTGCCAGCTCTCCGGCGGGCAGTGCGAGCTACGAGCAGTACTTC. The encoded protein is CASSPAGSASYEQYF. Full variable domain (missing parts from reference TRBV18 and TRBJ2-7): NAGVMQNPRHLVRRRGQEARLRCSPMKGHSHVYWYRQLPEEGLKFMVYLQKENIIDESGMPKERFSAEFPKEGPSILRIQQVVRGDSAAYFCASSPAGSASYEQYFGPGTRLTVT.

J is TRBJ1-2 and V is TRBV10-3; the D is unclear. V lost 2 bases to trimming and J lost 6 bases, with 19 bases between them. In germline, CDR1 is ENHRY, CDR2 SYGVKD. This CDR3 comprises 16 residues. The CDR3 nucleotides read TGTGCCATCAGTGAGGGGCAGGTCTATTTAGGAGATGGCTACACCTTC. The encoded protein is CAISEGQVYLGDGYTF.

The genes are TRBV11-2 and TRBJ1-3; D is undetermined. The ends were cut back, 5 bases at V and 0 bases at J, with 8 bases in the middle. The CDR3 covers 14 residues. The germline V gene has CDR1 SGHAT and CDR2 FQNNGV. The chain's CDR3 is CASSPRTSGNTIYF. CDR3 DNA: TGTGCCAGCAGCCCAAGGACCTCTGGAAACACCATATATTTT.

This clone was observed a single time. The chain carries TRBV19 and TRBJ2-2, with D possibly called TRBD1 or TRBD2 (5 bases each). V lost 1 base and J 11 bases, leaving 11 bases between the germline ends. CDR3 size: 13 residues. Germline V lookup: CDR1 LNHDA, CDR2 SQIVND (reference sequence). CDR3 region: CASSIAGRGELFF. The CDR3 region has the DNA TGTGCCAGTAGTATAGCGGGAAGGGGAGAGCTGTTTTTT.

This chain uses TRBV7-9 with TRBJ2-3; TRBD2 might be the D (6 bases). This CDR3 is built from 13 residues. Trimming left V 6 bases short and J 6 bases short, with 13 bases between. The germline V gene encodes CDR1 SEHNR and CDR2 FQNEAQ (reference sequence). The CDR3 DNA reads TGTGCCAGCAGACCATCCGGAGGGGATACGCAGTATTTT. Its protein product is CASRPSGGDTQYF. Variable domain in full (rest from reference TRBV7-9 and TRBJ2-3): DTGVSQNPRHKITKRGQNVTFRCDPISEHNRLYWYRQTLGQGPEFLTYFQNEAQLEKSRLLSDRFSAERPKGSFSTLEIQRTEQGDSAMYLCASRPSGGDTQYFGPGTRLTVL.

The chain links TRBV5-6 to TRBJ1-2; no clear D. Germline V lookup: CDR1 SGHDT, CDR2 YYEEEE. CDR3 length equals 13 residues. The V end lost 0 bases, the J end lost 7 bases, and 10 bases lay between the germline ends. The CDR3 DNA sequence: TGTGCCAGCAGCTTGGTTCCCATCAGTGGCTACACCTTC. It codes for CASSLVPISGYTF.

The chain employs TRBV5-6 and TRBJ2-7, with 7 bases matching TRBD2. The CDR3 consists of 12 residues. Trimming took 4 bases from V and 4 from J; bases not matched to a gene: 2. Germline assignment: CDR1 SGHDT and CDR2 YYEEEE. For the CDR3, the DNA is TGTGCCAGCAGCCTAGCGGTGTACGAGCAGTACTTC. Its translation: CASSLAVYEQYF. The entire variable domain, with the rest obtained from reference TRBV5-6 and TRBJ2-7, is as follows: DAGVTQSPTHLIKTRGQQVTLRCSPKSGHDTVSWYQQALGQGPQFIFQYYEEEERQRGNFPDRFSGHQFPNYSSELNVNALLLGDSALYLCASSLAVYEQYFGPGTRLTVT.

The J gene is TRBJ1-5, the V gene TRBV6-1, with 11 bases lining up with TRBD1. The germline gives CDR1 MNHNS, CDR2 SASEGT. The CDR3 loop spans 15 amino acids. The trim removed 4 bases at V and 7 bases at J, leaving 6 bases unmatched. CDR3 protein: CASSVGTGGWQPQHF. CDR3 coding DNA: TGTGCCAGCAGTGTTGGGACAGGGGGATGGCAGCCCCAGCATTTT.

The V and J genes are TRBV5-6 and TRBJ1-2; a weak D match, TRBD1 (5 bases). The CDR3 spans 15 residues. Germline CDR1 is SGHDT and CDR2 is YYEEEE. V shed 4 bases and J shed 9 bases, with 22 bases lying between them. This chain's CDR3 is CASSPRVAGEVSYTF. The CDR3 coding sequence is TGTGCCAGCAGCCCTCGGGTTGCGGGGGAAGTAAGCTACACCTTC. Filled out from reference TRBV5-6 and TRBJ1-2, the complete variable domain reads DAGVTQSPTHLIKTRGQQVTLRCSPKSGHDTVSWYQQALGQGPQFIFQYYEEEERQRGNFPDRFSGHQFPNYSSELNVNALLLGDSALYLCASSPRVAGEVSYTFGSGTRLTVV.

The CDR3 DNA reads TGTGCCAGCAGTGAAACGAGTAGAGCTTTCTTT. Translation: CASSETSRAFF. This chain connects TRBV2 to TRBJ1-1, with D unresolved. CDR3 length equals 11 residues. Trimming shortened V by 2 bases and J by 10 bases, and 8 bases separated the two germline ends. Germline assignment: CDR1 SNHLY and CDR2 FYNNEI.

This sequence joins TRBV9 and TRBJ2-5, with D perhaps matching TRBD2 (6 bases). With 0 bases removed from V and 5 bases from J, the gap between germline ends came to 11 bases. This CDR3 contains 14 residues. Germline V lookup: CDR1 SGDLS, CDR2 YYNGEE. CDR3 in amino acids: CASSVGGGLETQYF. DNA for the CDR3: TGTGCCAGCAGCGTAGGAGGAGGGCTGGAGACCCAGTACTTC.

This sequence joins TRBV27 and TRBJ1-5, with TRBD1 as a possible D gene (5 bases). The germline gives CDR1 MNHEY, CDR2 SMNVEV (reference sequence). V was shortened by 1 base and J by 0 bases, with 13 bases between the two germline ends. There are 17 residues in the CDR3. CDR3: CASSLLSRAYSNQPQHF. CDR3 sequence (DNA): TGTGCCAGCAGTTTATTGAGCAGGGCTTATAGCAATCAGCCCCAGCATTTT.

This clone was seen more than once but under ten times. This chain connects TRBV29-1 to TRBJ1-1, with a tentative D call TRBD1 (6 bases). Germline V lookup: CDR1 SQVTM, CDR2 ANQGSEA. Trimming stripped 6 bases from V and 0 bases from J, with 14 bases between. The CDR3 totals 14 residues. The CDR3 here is CSVSKGGLNTEAFF. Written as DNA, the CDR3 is TGCAGCGTCAGCAAAGGGGGACTGAACACTGAAGCTTTCTTT.

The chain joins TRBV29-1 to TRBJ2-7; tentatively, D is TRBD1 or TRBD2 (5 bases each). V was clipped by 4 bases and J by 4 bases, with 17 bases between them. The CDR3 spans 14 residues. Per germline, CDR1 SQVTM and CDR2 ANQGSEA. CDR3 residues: CSVVTRGPFYEQYF. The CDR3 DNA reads TGCAGCGTTGTTACCCGGGGCCCTTTTTACGAGCAGTACTTC.